These T cell receptor beta chains were read from a single sample in a study of shared clonotypes between healthy human individuals. Measured with immunoSEQ multiplex PCR; TCRdb has only the in-frame clones, and not every one. The sample has about 990,000 clones, around 82% seen once. The sample was memory CD4+ T cells from PBMCs. These receptors all come from a man between 18 and 35 years old in good health. Some clones in this sample may be carry-over from other donors' samples. The CDR3 runs from the conserved cysteine through the conserved F or W. The D gene is left open where the match is weak. Rows may omit the clone size; those that give it use once, few, many or a size class.

d_call | clone_size | j_call | v_call | cdr3_nt | cdr3_aa
TRBD2 | - | TRBJ2-5 | TRBV27 | TGTGCCAGCAGTCCCTGGACTAGCGGGAAAGAGACCCAGTACTTC | CASSPWTSGKETQYF
- | - | TRBJ1-5 | TRBV30 | TGTGCCTGGAGTGTACAGTACCAGCCCCAGCATTTT | CAWSVQYQPQHF
- | - | TRBJ2-7 | TRBV7-2 | TGTGCCAGCCGACCTACGGTACGCAATCTCTACGAGCAGTACTTC | CASRPTVRNLYEQYF
- | many | TRBJ1-1 | TRBV28 | TGTGCCAGCAGCCCCATTAGGAGGGCTGGGACTGAAGCTTTCTTT | CASSPIRRAGTEAFF
- | few | TRBJ1-4 | TRBV2 | TGTGCCAGCAGTGAGATACAGGGAGGAAAACTGTTTTTT | CASSEIQGGKLFF
TRBD2 | many | TRBJ2-1 | TRBV7-2 | TGTGCCAGCACCCCCGGACTAGCGGCCTACAATGAGCAGTTCTTC | CASTPGLAAYNEQFF
- | - | TRBJ2-7 | TRBV15 | TGTGCCACCAGCAGAGCCGGTGGCGGCACCCTCCGCTTC | CATSRAGGGTLRF
TRBD2 | - | TRBJ2-5 | TRBV6-6 | TGTGCCACCCAACAAGGGACTAGCGATCAAGAGACCCAGTACTTC | CATQQGTSDQETQYF
TRBD2 | - | TRBJ2-3 | TRBV7-3 | TGTGCCAGCAGCTTACGACTAGCGGGTAGCACAGATACGCAGTATTTT | CASSLRLAGSTDTQYF
- | - | TRBJ2-2 | TRBV5-1 | TGCGCCAGCAGCTTGGCCACGGGACTGAACACCGGGGAGCTGTTTTTT | CASSLATGLNTGELFF
TRBD2 | - | TRBJ2-2 | TRBV5-1 | TGCGCCAGCAGCTATGGGACTAGCGGGAGTAATCCCGGGGAGCTGTTTTTT | CASSYGTSGSNPGELFF
TRBD2 | once | TRBJ2-6 | TRBV5-1 | TGCGCCAGCAGCCAAACCTCTAGCGGGAGGAATAGGGCCAACGTCCTGACTTTC | CASSQTSSGRNRANVLTF
- | - | TRBJ2-7 | TRBV5-1 | TGCGCCAGCAGCTTGGGTGGGGATCCCTACGAGCAGTACTTC | CASSLGGDPYEQYF
- | - | TRBJ2-7 | TRBV6-5 | TGTGCCACCCTCGGGACCAGCTCCTACGAGCAGTACTTC | CATLGTSSYEQYF
- | - | TRBJ2-3 | TRBV7-3 | TGTGCCAGCAGCACAACTGGGGGTACAGATACGCAGTATTTT | CASSTTGGTDTQYF
- | - | TRBJ2-3 | TRBV5-1 | TGCGCCAGCAGCTTGGCTTTCACTACAGCGAGGGGGGATACGCAGTATTTT | CASSLAFTTARGDTQYF
TRBD1 | once | TRBJ1-2 | TRBV7-2 | TGTGCCAGCAGCCCGAGACAGGGGGGCTATGGCTACACCTTC | CASSPRQGGYGYTF
TRBD1 | - | TRBJ2-1 | TRBV18 | TGTGCCAGCTCACCATCGGGACAGGGGGCGTATGGGGAGCAGTTCTTC | CASSPSGQGAYGEQFF
TRBD1 | - | TRBJ1-2 | TRBV28 | TGTGCCAGCACCCCGGGGAGGGGGCGGAGTGGCTACACCTTC | CASTPGRGRSGYTF
TRBD2 | - | TRBJ2-7 | TRBV4-1 | TGCGCCAGCAGCCAGCCCACTAGCGGGAAATACGAGCAGTACTTC | CASSQPTSGKYEQYF
- | - | TRBJ2-7 | TRBV28 | TGTGCCAGCACCCAAAGCTACGAGCAGTACTTC | CASTQSYEQYF
TRBD1 | once | TRBJ2-3 | TRBV11-3 | TGTGCCAGCAGCTTCGGACAGGCTAGCACAGATACGCAGTATTTT | CASSFGQASTDTQYF
TRBD1 | - | TRBJ2-7 | TRBV6-1 | TGTGCCAGCAGTAAGGGACAGTCCTACGAGCAGTACTTC | CASSKGQSYEQYF
TRBD1 | - | TRBJ2-2 | TRBV12-5 | TGTGCTAGTGGGCCCCCGGGACAGCTGAACACCGGGGAGCTGTTTTTT | CASGPPGQLNTGELFF
- | - | TRBJ2-3 | TRBV29-1 | TGCAGCGTTATGGCGGGACACAGGGGAGATACGCAGTATTTT | CSVMAGHRGDTQYF
- | - | TRBJ2-5 | TRBV28 | TGTGCCAGCAGTTTGGTCAGTAGAGAGACCCAGTACTTC | CASSLVSRETQYF
TRBD2 | many | TRBJ2-2 | TRBV11-3 | TGTGCCAGCAGCTCGGGGCTAGCGGGAATAAGCGACACCGGGGAGCTGTTTTTT | CASSSGLAGISDTGELFF
TRBD1 | - | TRBJ2-7 | TRBV11-2 | TGTGCCAGCAGCTTCGGACAGGGGAGCGACGAGCAGTACTTC | CASSFGQGSDEQYF
TRBD2 | - | TRBJ2-2 | TRBV14 | TGTGCCAGCAGCCAAAGCACTAGCGGCTTCACCGGGGAGCTGTTTTTT | CASSQSTSGFTGELFF
- | - | TRBJ1-5 | TRBV30 | TGTGCCTGGAACGGTCAGCGGGGGCAGCTCCAGCATTTT | CAWNGQRGQLQHF
- | - | TRBJ2-2 | TRBV15 | TGTGCCACCAGCAGAGAGGCAGAAGTTACCGGGGAGCTGTTTTTT | CATSREAEVTGELFF
TRBD1 | - | TRBJ2-7 | TRBV10-3 | TGTGCCATACCCCCTAAGGACAGGGTCCACGAGCAGTACTTC | CAIPPKDRVHEQYF
TRBD1 | many | TRBJ1-4 | TRBV4-1 | TGCGCCAGCAGCGTCCGACAGGGGTGGGATGAAAAACTGTTTTTT | CASSVRQGWDEKLFF
- | - | TRBJ2-2 | TRBV4-3 | TGCGCCACATCGGTCGAGGCTAGCAACACCGGGGAGCTGTTTTTT | CATSVEASNTGELFF
- | once | TRBJ2-5 | TRBV2 | TGTGCCAGCAGTACCTCCGAGACCCAGTACTTC | CASSTSETQYF
- | - | TRBJ1-4 | TRBV5-8 | TGTGCCAGCAGCTTGGCAGGGTCGGGAACTAATGAAAAACTGTTTTTT | CASSLAGSGTNEKLFF
TRBD1 | once | TRBJ1-3 | TRBV28 | TGTGCCAGCAGGCCGACAGGGCTCGGTGGAAACACCATATATTTT | CASRPTGLGGNTIYF
TRBD2 | few | TRBJ2-1 | TRBV15 | TGTGCCACCAGCAGAGATCCAACCCTAGCGGGTGAGCAGTTCTTC | CATSRDPTLAGEQFF
TRBD1 | once | TRBJ1-5 | TRBV28 | TGTGCCAGCAGTTTAGTAACAGGGGTTCAGCCCCAGCATTTT | CASSLVTGVQPQHF
TRBD2 | - | TRBJ2-1 | TRBV4-3 | TGCGCCAGCAGTCCAAGCGGGAGGGCCTACAATGAGCAGTTCTTC | CASSPSGRAYNEQFF
TRBD1 | once | TRBJ2-5 | TRBV6-1 | TGTGCCAGATGGGACAGGGGGAGGCCCTGGGAGACCCAGTACTTC | CARWDRGRPWETQYF
- | - | TRBJ1-1 | TRBV19 | TGTGCCAGTACCAAACGCACCGGGACGGTGGGTACTGAAGCTTTCTTT | CASTKRTGTVGTEAFF
- | - | TRBJ1-2 | TRBV5-1 | TGCGCCAGCAGCCCGGGGGACGGAGGGTCTATGGGCTACACCTTC | CASSPGDGGSMGYTF
- | - | TRBJ2-1 | TRBV28 | TGTGCCAGCTCAATTGCGAGCGCCGACTTTCAAGGGAAGTTCTTC | CASSIASADFQGKFF
TRBD1 | few | TRBJ2-3 | TRBV14 | TGTGCCAGCAGCCAAAAAGGTCCGGGACAGGGCCCAGATACGCAGTATTTT | CASSQKGPGQGPDTQYF
TRBD2 | - | TRBJ2-1 | TRBV5-1 | TGCGCCAGCGCTAGCGGGAGGCCCCTTTACAATGAGCAGTTCTTC | CASASGRPLYNEQFF
- | - | TRBJ1-4 | TRBV5-1 | TGCGCCAGCAGCCTGACACTCAAACAGGAAAAACTGTTTTTT | CASSLTLKQEKLFF